These 21 T cell receptor beta chains came from one sample sequenced in a study of T cell repertoires in cytomegalovirus infection. MiXCR was run by TCRdb on the reads, yielding one entry per CDR3 protein. This sample has 55,000 to 85,000 distinct CDR3 sequences, with more than 3% found just once. The sequenced sample was PBMCs. These receptors all come from a human donor in good health (CMV status not recorded). Some clones in this sample may be carry-over from other donors' samples.

This clonotype was seen repeatedly, ten times or more. The chain recombines TRBV7-2 with TRBJ2-7, with D perhaps TRBD2 (5 bases). This CDR3 comprises 13 residues. V was shortened by 5 bases and J by 0 bases, with 8 bases between the two germline ends. Germline V gene data show CDR1 as SGHTA and CDR2 as FQGNSA. As DNA, the CDR3 is TGTGCCAGCAGCCGAGGGTCCTCCTACGAGCAGTACTTC. As protein: CASSRGSSYEQYF.

By share, this clonotype ranks as medium-sized. J is TRBJ2-2 and V is TRBV28, with D perhaps TRBD1 (5 bases). CDR1 is MDHEN, CDR2 SYDVKM, per germline. The V end lost 3 bases, the J end lost 0 bases, and 8 bases lay between the germline ends. CDR3 length equals 15 residues. CDR3 in DNA: TGTGCCAGCAGTTTCTTCAGGGCGAACACCGGGGAGCTGTTTTTT. It translates to CASSFFRANTGELFF.

This clonotype has a count of ten or more. The genes are TRBV7-6 and TRBJ1-1; D uncertain. CDR3 length: 13 residues. Per the germline V gene, CDR1 is SGHVS and CDR2 is FNYEAQ. Trimming stripped 5 bases from V and 4 bases from J, with 11 bases between. The CDR3 sequence: CASSRQPSTEAFF. In DNA, the CDR3 is TGTGCCAGCAGCCGCCAGCCTAGCACTGAAGCTTTCTTT.

This clonotype has at least ten counts. This sequence joins TRBV7-2 and TRBJ2-7; 9 bases align to TRBD2. Germline-derived CDR1 and CDR2 are SGHTA and FQGNSA. With V trimmed by 1 base and J by 4 bases, 8 bases remained unmatched. CDR3 length equals 16 residues. CDR3 region: CASSLVAREGPYEQYF. The CDR3 coding sequence is TGTGCCAGCAGCTTAGTGGCGCGGGAGGGTCCGTACGAGCAGTACTTC.

This clonotype appeared many times. CDR3 nucleotides: TGCAGCGTTTCGACAGGGTACGATCAGCCCCAGCATTTT. Protein: CSVSTGYDQPQHF. The V call is TRBV29-1, the J call TRBJ1-5, with 7 bases aligning to TRBD1. Trimming removed 5 bases from V and 5 bases from J; junction bases left unmatched: 6. Germline CDR1 is SQVTM and CDR2 is ANQGSEA. The CDR3 is made up of 13 amino acids.

This clonotype was recorded at least ten times. The chain uses TRBV28 and TRBJ2-3; 11 nucleotides align to TRBD2. CDR1 MDHEN and CDR2 SYDVKM come from the germline V gene. The CDR3 spans 16 residues. Trimming removed 5 bases from V and 4 bases from J; junction bases left unmatched: 8. CDR3 in amino acids: CASSAPTSGSADTQYF. The CDR3 nucleotides read TGTGCCAGCAGTGCCCCCACTAGCGGGAGCGCAGATACGCAGTATTTT.

This clonotype was seen ten or more times. The V and J genes are TRBV6-1 and TRBJ1-1; TRBD1 might be the D (5 bases). The CDR3 has 15 residues. Trimming removed 7 bases from V and 4 bases from J, with 19 bases in between. Germline V gene sequence: CDR1 MNHNS, CDR2 SASEGT. As DNA, the CDR3 is TGTGCCAGCACCTTACGAGGCCAGGGAGGCACTGAAGCTTTCTTT. Encoded protein: CASTLRGQGGTEAFF.

This clonotype has ten or more counts. The rearrangement uses TRBV7-2 and TRBJ2-1; TRBD1 aligns across 7 bases. The CDR3 contains 15 residues. V lost 5 bases, J lost 4 bases, and 8 bases stayed unmatched. The germline V gene has CDR1 SGHTA and CDR2 FQGNSA. CDR3 nucleotide sequence: TGTGCCAGCAGCCCGACAGGGAACTTTTACAATGAGCAGTTCTTC. Its protein product is CASSPTGNFYNEQFF.

This clonotype has ten or more counts. The rearrangement joins TRBV7-2 to TRBJ2-7, with a possible D match to TRBD1 (5 bases). Trimming shortened V by 6 bases and J by 3 bases, and 15 bases separated the two germline ends. Germline V lookup: CDR1 SGHTA, CDR2 FQGNSA. This CDR3 comprises 14 residues. CDR3 nucleotides: TGTGCCAGCAGGCTGCTACGACAGAGCTACGAGCAGTACTTC. Amino acid sequence: CASRLLRQSYEQYF.

The rearrangement joins TRBV10-3 to TRBJ2-3; no definite D call. This CDR3 has 14 amino acids. Germline V CDR1 and CDR2: ENHRY, SYGVKD. Trimming stripped 4 bases from V and 3 bases from J, with 11 bases between. The CDR3 coding sequence is TGTGCCATCAGTGTCGGTCCGCCTACAGATACGCAGTATTTT. Its translation: CAISVGPPTDTQYF.

Many counts were recorded for this clonotype. This chain links TRBV7-9 with TRBJ1-2; D is undetermined. Germline loops: CDR1 SEHNR, CDR2 FQNEAQ (reference sequence). CDR3 length: 16 residues. With 3 bases removed from V and 0 bases from J, the gap between germline ends came to 14 bases. CDR3 in DNA: TGTGCCAGCAGCTTCCTTAAGGCCGAATCTAACTATGGCTACACCTTC. Its protein is CASSFLKAESNYGYTF.

The sample holds many counts of this clonotype. The chain employs TRBV5-1 and TRBJ1-5; D unclear. Trimming cost V 1 base and J 3 bases, with 8 bases left between them. Per the germline V gene, CDR1 is SGHRS and CDR2 is YFSETQ. The CDR3 is 14 residues long. This chain's CDR3 is CASSLWGDNQPQHF. DNA for the CDR3: TGCGCCAGCAGCTTGTGGGGTGACAATCAGCCCCAGCATTTT.

In this sample, this clonotype turned up many times. The CDR3 loop is CASSSSTRSEQYF. For the CDR3, the DNA is TGTGCCAGCAGTTCCTCTACTCGTAGCGAGCAGTACTTC. The chain joins TRBV25-1 to TRBJ2-7; D not resolved. The length of the CDR3 is 13 residues. In germline, CDR1 is MGHDK, CDR2 SYGVNS. Trimming took off 5 bases at V and 6 bases at J, with 14 bases between the two ends.

The table lists this clonotype with many counts. The V and J genes are TRBV2 and TRBJ1-5; TRBD1 matches at 9 bases. V lost 6 bases, J lost 6 bases, and 9 bases stayed unmatched. The CDR3 consists of 15 residues. Looked up from germline, CDR1 is SNHLY and CDR2 is FYNNEI. The CDR3 region has the DNA TGTGCCAGCAGGGAACAGGGGGCGCGCGGTCAGCCCCAGCATTTT. Residues: CASREQGARGQPQHF.

The rearrangement uses TRBV7-2 and TRBJ2-1; D perhaps matches TRBD2 (7 bases). V lost 3 bases and J 9 bases, leaving 15 bases between the germline ends. Looked up from germline, CDR1 is SGHTA and CDR2 is FQGNSA. The CDR3 length is 14 residues. The CDR3 bases are TGTGCCAGCAGCTTTGGGGGGGCCGGGTCTGAGCAGTTCTTC. Its translation is CASSFGGAGSEQFF. The whole variable domain, remainder taken from reference TRBV7-2 and TRBJ2-1, is GAGVSQSPSNKVTEKGKDVELRCDPISGHTALYWYRQSLGQGLEFLIYFQGNSAPDKSGLPSDRFSAERTGGSVSTLTIQRTQQEDSAVYLCASSFGGAGSEQFFGPGTRLTVL.

A word on this clonotype: A much larger clone sits a single nucleotide away, making a read error possible. The chain links TRBV19 to TRBJ1-1; D is ambiguous. Germline assignment: CDR1 LNHDA and CDR2 SQIVND (reference sequence). The CDR3 runs to 13 residues. As DNA, the CDR3 is TGTGCCAGTAGTGAAAGCCTGAACACTGAAGCTATCTTT. Residues: CASSESLNTEAIF. The whole variable domain, remainder taken from reference TRBV19 and TRBJ1-1, is DGGITQSPKYLFRKEGQNVTLSCEQNLNHDAMYWYRQDPGQGLRLIYYSQIVNDFQKGDIAEGYSVSREKKESFPLTVTSAQKNPTAFYLCASSESLNTEAIFGQGTRLTVV.

This clonotype showed up many times. The rearrangement links TRBV6-6 to TRBJ2-1; TRBD2 matches 8 bases. Looked up from germline, CDR1 is MNHNY and CDR2 is SVGAGI (reference sequence). This CDR3 has 15 amino acids. J gave up 4 bases and V 6 bases, and 8 bases lay outside the gene matches. Written as DNA, the CDR3 is TGTGCCAGCAGCGCCGGGACTAGTCCTTACAATGAGCAGTTCTTC. Protein sequence: CASSAGTSPYNEQFF.

This clonotype was counted ten times or more. V gene TRBV7-6 combines with J gene TRBJ2-1; TRBD2 matches 11 bases. The CDR3 loop spans 15 amino acids. J was trimmed by 9 bases and V by 4 bases; bases with no gene match: 8. Germline values: CDR1 SGHVS, CDR2 FNYEAQ. The DNA for the CDR3 is TGTGCCAGCAGCTCAGAACTAGCGGGAGTCTCTGAGCAGTTCTTC. This codes for CASSSELAGVSEQFF.

This clonotype has at least ten counts. The chain uses TRBV7-2 and TRBJ2-1; a weak D match, TRBD2 (5 bases). V was cut by 2 bases and J by 1 base, with 18 bases left in between. The CDR3 length is 18 residues. Germline V gene sequence: CDR1 SGHTA, CDR2 FQGNSA. CDR3 sequence reads: CASSLNRGLAISYNEQFF. CDR3 in DNA: TGTGCCAGCAGCTTAAATCGTGGTCTAGCCATTTCCTACAATGAGCAGTTCTTC.

Ten or more counts support this clonotype. J is TRBJ2-1 and V is TRBV12-3 or TRBV12-4, with D possibly being TRBD2 (6 bases). With 5 bases removed from V and 1 base from J, the gap between germline ends came to 18 bases. The CDR3 is 17 residues long. CDR3 DNA: TGTGCCAGCAGTCTCGGGCGTGCGGGGCTATCCTACAATGAGCAGTTCTTC. Translation gives CASSLGRAGLSYNEQFF.

This clonotype was seen ten or more times. The chain couples TRBV7-2 to TRBJ2-1; no reliable D call. This CDR3 comprises 13 residues. Germline loops: CDR1 SGHTA, CDR2 FQGNSA. Trimming pared 2 bases from V and 8 bases from J, leaving 10 bases between. The chain's CDR3 is CASSLLPGYEQFF. In nucleotides, the CDR3 is TGTGCCAGCAGCTTACTTCCGGGTTATGAGCAGTTCTTC.